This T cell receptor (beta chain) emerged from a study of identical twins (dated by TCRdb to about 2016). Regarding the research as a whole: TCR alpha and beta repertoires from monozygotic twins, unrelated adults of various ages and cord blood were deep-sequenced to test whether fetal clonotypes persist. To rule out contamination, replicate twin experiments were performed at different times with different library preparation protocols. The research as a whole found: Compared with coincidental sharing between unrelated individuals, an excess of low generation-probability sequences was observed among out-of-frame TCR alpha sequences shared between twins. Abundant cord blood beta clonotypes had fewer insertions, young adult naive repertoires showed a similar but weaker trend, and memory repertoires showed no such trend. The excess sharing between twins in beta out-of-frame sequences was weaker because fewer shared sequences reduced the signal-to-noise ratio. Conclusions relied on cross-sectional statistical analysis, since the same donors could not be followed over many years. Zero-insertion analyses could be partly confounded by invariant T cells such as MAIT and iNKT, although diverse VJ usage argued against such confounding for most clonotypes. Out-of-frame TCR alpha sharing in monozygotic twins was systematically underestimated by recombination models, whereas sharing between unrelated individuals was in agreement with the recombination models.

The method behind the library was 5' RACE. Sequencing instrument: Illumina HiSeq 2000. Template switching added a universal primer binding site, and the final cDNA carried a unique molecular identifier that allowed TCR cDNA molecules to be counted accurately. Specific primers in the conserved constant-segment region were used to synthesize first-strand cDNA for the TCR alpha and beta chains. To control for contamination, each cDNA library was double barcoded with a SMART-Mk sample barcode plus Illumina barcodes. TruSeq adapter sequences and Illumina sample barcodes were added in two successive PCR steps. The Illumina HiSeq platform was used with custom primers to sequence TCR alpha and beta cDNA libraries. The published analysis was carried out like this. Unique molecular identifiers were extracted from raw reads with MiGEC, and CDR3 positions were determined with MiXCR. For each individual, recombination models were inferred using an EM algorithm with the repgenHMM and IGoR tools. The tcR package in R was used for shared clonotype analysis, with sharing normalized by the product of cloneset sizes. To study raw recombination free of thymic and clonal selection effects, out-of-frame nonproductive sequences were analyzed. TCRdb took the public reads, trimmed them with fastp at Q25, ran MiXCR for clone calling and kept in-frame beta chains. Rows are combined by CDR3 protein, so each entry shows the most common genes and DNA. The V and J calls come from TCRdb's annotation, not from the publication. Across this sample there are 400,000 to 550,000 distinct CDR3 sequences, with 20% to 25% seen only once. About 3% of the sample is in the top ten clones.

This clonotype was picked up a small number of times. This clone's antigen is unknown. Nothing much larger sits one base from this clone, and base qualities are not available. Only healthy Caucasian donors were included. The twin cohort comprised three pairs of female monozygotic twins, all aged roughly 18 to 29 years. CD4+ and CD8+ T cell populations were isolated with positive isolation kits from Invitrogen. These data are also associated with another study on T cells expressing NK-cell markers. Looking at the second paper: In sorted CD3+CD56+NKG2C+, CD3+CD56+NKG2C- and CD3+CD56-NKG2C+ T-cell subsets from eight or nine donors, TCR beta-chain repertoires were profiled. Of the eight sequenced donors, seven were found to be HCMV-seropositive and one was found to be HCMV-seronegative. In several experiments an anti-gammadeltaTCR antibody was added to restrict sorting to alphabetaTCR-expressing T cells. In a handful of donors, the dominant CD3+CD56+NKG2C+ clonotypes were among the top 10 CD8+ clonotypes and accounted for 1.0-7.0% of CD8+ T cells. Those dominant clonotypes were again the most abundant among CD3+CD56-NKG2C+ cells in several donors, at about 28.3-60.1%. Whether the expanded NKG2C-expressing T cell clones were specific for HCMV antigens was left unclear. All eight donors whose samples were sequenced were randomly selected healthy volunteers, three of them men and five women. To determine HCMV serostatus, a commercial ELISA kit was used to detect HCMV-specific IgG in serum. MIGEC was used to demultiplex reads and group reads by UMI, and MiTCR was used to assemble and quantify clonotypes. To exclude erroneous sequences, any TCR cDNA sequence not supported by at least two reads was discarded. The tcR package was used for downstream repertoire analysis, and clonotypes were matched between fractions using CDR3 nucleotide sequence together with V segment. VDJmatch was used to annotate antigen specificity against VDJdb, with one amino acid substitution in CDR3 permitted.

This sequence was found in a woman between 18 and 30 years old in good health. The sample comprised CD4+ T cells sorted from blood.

The nucleotide sequence is TGCAGTGCTTCCTCCGGGACTAGCGGGAGTGTCGACAATGAGCAGTTCTTC. Protein translation: CSASSGTSGSVDNEQFF. The sequence is built from TRBV20-1 and TRBJ2-1, with TRBD2 matching 14 junction bases. Trimming leaves V shorter by 5 bases and J shorter by 5 bases, with the junction holding 11 bases beyond the gene matches. From its cysteine to its phenylalanine, the CDR3 spans 17 amino acids. Kept here is only the CDR3 DNA, which spans 51 bases and is read in frame from base 1. CDR1 and CDR2 (DFQATT, SNEGSKA) derive from the germline V gene (reference sequence).